This entry features one T cell receptor (beta chain) sequence. The data were obtained in a study of cytomegalovirus exposure and HLA in healthy donors. This CDR3 has 13 residues. Germline V gene data show CDR1 as SGHNT and CDR2 as YYREEE (reference sequence). Trimming took off 5 bases at V and 2 bases at J, with 10 bases between the two ends. Researchers ran the PCR with 60 Vbeta and 13 Jbeta primers. The repertoire was sequenced with immunoSEQ multiplex PCR; TCRdb's copy has only in-frame clones and lacks some. The sample carries more than 95,000 clones, 70% to 80% recorded once. Sequencing was performed on PBMCs. This chain links TRBV5-4 with TRBJ2-5; D might be TRBD1 (6 bases). This TCR came from a woman aged 45-59 years in good health and CMV-seropositive. CDR3 nucleotides: TGTGCCAGCAGGGACGGGACACAAGAGACCCAGTACTTC. Translating gives CASRDGTQETQYF.